This is a list of T cell receptor beta chains from one sample in a study of shared clonotypes between healthy human individuals. Method: immunoSEQ multiplex PCR; TCRdb's copy keeps in-frame clones and lacks some. The sample has 700,000 or so clones; less than 80% are singletons. Material: memory CD4+ T cells sorted from blood. These receptors were collected from a woman in her twenties or thirties in good health. Both conserved end residues are part of each CDR3. A D gene is named only where the DNA matches it firmly. A row's size may be missing; if present it is once, few, many or a size class.

V	J	size	length	D	DNA	CDR3
TRBV18	TRBJ2-1	NA	17	TRBD2	TGTGCCAGCTCACCACAGGGGACTAGCGGGGGATACAATGAGCAGTTCTTC	CASSPQGTSGGYNEQFF
TRBV19	TRBJ2-2	NA	15	NA	TGTGCCAGTAGTATTTCGCGGGTTGGCACCGGGGAGCTGTTTTTT	CASSISRVGTGELFF
TRBV14	TRBJ1-6	NA	13	NA	TGTGCCAGCAGCCGACGGTGGCCATCACCCCTCCACTTT	CASSRRWPSPLHF
TRBV27	TRBJ2-1	NA	14	NA	TGTGCCAGCAGTTTATACAAGGATGTCAATGAGCAGTTCTTC	CASSLYKDVNEQFF
TRBV5-1	TRBJ1-4	NA	14	NA	TGCGCCAGCAGCTTTTCGCAGACCAATGAAAAACTGTTTTTT	CASSFSQTNEKLFF
TRBV19	TRBJ2-1	NA	15	NA	TGTGCCAGTAGTATGGGTCAGGGTACCTACAATGAGCAGTTCTTC	CASSMGQGTYNEQFF
TRBV5-4	TRBJ2-5	once	13	NA	TGTGCCAGCAGCTTAGAAAACCAAGAGACCCAGTACTTC	CASSLENQETQYF
TRBV28	TRBJ1-2	NA	14	NA	TGTGCCAGCACTCTTATCGCGCAAAACTATGGCTACACCTTC	CASTLIAQNYGYTF
TRBV28	TRBJ1-2	NA	13	TRBD1	TGTGCCAACCCTCGGACAGGGAAATATGGCTACACCTTC	CANPRTGKYGYTF
TRBV7-3	TRBJ2-4	NA	15	NA	TGTGCCAGCAGCCTAGACTGGAAGGGTAAAAACATTCAGTACTTC	CASSLDWKGKNIQYF
TRBV27	TRBJ2-1	few	19	TRBD2	TGTGCCAGCAGTCAGAAACCTGCGACTAGCGGGACTAATCGGGGTGAGCAGTTCTTC	CASSQKPATSGTNRGEQFF
TRBV4-1	TRBJ1-3	NA	14	NA	TGCGCCAGCAGCCAAGGCCACTCTGGAAACACCATATATTTT	CASSQGHSGNTIYF
TRBV6-1	TRBJ2-7	NA	15	NA	TGTGCCAGCAAGGCAAGTGCGGGATTCTCCTACGAGCAGTACTTC	CASKASAGFSYEQYF
TRBV11-2	TRBJ2-1	NA	15	TRBD2	TGTGCCAGCAGCTTAGTGGGACTAGTCAGTAATGAGCAGTTCTTC	CASSLVGLVSNEQFF
TRBV7-8	TRBJ1-5	NA	16	TRBD1	TGTGCCAGCAGCCTCGGGGGACAGGGGTTCATTCAGCCCCAGCATTTT	CASSLGGQGFIQPQHF
TRBV28	TRBJ1-1	NA	15	NA	TGTGCCAGCAGCATCCCAACGACTCCGGCAACTGAAGCTTTCTTT	CASSIPTTPATEAFF
TRBV18	TRBJ2-7	NA	15	TRBD2	TGTGCCAGCTCACCGAAAGTGGGACTAACCTACGAGCAGTACTTC	CASSPKVGLTYEQYF
TRBV6-5	TRBJ1-2	NA	11	NA	TGTGCCAGCAGTTCCCGGTCTGGCTACACCTTC	CASSSRSGYTF
TRBV2	TRBJ2-1	NA	14	NA	TGTGCCAGCGGAAGGGGGGAAGGGAGAGGTGAGCAGTTCTTC	CASGRGEGRGEQFF
TRBV28	TRBJ2-5	once	15	NA	TGTGCCAGCAGTTTTACCTTCCCAAAGGCAGAGACCCAGTACTTC	CASSFTFPKAETQYF
TRBV7-9	TRBJ1-1	NA	15	NA	TGTGCCAGCAGCTTGAAGGGGCTCAAAAACACTGAAGCTTTCTTT	CASSLKGLKNTEAFF
TRBV27	TRBJ1-2	NA	15	TRBD1	TGTGCCAGCAGTTTATCCCGACAGGGTTACTATGGCTACACCTTC	CASSLSRQGYYGYTF
TRBV2	TRBJ2-7	NA	12	NA	TGTGCCAGCAGTGACCAAAACACCGAGCAGTACTTC	CASSDQNTEQYF
TRBV29-1	TRBJ2-1	NA	13	NA	TGCAGCGTTACGAAACGGGCCCTCAATGAGCAGTTCTTC	CSVTKRALNEQFF
TRBV21-1	TRBJ1-5	NA	16	NA	TGTGCCAGCAGATTCCGACTCTATAGCGGGAATCAGCCCCAGCATTTT	CASRFRLYSGNQPQHF
TRBV7-2	TRBJ1-5	NA	17	TRBD1	TGTGCCAGCAGCCCTCGGACAGGGATGAATAGCAATCAGCCCCAGCATTTT	CASSPRTGMNSNQPQHF
TRBV4-1	TRBJ2-7	NA	15	NA	TGCGCCAGCAGCCTTGGGACCGCCCTCTCCTACGAGCAGTACTTC	CASSLGTALSYEQYF